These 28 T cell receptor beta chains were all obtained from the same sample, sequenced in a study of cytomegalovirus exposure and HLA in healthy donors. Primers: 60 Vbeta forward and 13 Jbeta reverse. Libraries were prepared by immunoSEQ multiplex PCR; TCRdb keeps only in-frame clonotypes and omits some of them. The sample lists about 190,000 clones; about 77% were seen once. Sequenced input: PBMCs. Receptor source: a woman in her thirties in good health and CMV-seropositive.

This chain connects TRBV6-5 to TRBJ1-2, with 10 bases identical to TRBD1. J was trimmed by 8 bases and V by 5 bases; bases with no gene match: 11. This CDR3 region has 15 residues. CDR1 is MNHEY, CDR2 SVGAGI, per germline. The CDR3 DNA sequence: TGTGCCAGCAGTACGTCCGGGACAGGGGATCACGGCTACACCTTC. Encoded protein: CASSTSGTGDHGYTF.

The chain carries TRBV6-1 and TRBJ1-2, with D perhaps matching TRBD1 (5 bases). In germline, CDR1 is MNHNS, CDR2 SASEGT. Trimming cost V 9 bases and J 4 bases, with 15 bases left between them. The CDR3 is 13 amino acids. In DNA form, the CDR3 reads TGTGCCAGAAGCCGGGAGAGGGGCTATGGCTACACCTTC. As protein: CARSRERGYGYTF.

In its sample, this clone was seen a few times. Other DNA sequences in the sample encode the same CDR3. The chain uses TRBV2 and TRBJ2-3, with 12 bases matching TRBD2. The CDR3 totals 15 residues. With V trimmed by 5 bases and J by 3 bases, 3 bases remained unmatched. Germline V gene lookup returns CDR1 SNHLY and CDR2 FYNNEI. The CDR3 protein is CASSLLAGGTDTQYF. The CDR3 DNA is TGTGCCAGCAGTTTACTAGCGGGAGGAACAGATACGCAGTATTTT. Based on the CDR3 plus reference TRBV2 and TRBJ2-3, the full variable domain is EPEVTQTPSHQVTQMGQEVILRCVPISNHLYFYWYRQILGQKVEFLVSFYNNEISEKSEIFDDQFSVERPDGSNFTLKIRSTKLEDSAMYFCASSLLAGGTDTQYFGPGTRLTVL.

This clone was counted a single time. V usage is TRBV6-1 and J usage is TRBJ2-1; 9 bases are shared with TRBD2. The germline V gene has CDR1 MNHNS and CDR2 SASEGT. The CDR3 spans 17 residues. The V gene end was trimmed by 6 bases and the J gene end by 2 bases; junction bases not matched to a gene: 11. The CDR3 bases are TGTGCCAGCAGCGAAAGCCTGGGACTAGCTCCCTACAATGAGCAGTTCTTC. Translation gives CASSESLGLAPYNEQFF.

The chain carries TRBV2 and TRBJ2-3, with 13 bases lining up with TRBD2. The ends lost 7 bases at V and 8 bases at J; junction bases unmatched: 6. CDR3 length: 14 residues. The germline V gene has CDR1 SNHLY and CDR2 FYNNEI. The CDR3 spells CASTGLAGAGTQYF. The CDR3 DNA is TGTGCCAGCACTGGACTAGCGGGAGCCGGTACGCAGTATTTT.

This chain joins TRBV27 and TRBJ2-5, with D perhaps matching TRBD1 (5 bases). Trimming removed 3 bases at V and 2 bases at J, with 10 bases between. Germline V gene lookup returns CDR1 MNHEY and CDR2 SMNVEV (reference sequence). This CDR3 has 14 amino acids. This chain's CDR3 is CASSFRTQQETQYF. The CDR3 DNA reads TGTGCCAGCAGTTTCCGGACACAACAAGAGACCCAGTACTTC.

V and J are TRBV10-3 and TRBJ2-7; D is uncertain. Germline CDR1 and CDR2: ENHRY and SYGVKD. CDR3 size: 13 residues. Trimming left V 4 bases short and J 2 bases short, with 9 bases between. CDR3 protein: CAISGASAYEQYF. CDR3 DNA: TGTGCCATCAGTGGGGCCTCCGCCTACGAGCAGTACTTC.

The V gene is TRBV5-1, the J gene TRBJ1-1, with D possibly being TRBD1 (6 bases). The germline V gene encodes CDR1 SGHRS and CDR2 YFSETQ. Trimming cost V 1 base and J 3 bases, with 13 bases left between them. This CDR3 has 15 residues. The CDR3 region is CASSLYRARDTEAFF. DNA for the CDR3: TGCGCCAGCAGCTTGTACAGGGCGCGAGACACTGAAGCTTTCTTT.

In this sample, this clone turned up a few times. The DNA for the CDR3 is TGTGCCAGCAGCCGTCAGATCAGTGAGCAGTTCTTC. Its translation is CASSRQISEQFF. The gene calls are TRBV5-5 and TRBJ2-1; no clear D. V gave up 4 bases and J gave up 9 bases, with 11 bases separating them. This CDR3 spans 12 amino acids. CDR1 and CDR2 from the germline V gene are SGHKS and YYEKEE (reference sequence). Supplemented by reference TRBV5-5 and TRBJ2-1, the full variable domain reads DAGVTQSPTHLIKTRGQQVTLRCSPISGHKSVSWYQQVLGQGPQFIFQYYEKEERGRGNFPDRFSARQFPNYSSELNVNALLLGDSALYLCASSRQISEQFFGPGTRLTVL.

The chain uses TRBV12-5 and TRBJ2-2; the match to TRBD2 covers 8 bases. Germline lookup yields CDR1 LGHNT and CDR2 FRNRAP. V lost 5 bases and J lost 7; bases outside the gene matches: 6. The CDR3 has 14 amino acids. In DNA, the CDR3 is TGTGCTAGTGGTCTTGGACTAGCCAGCGGGGAGCTGTTTTTT. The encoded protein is CASGLGLASGELFF.

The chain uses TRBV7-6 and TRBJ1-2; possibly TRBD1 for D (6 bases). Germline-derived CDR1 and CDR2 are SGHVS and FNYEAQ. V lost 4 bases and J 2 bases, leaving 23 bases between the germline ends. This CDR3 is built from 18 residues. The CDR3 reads CASSSKVAGGATNYGYTF. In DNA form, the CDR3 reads TGTGCCAGCAGCTCAAAGGTTGCGGGGGGCGCGACAAACTATGGCTACACCTTC.

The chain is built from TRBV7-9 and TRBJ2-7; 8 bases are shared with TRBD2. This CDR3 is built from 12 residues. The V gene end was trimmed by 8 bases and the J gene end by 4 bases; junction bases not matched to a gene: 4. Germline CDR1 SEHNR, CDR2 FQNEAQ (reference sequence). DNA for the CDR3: TGTGCCAGCTCTAGCGGGTTTTACGAGCAGTACTTC. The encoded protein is CASSSGFYEQYF.

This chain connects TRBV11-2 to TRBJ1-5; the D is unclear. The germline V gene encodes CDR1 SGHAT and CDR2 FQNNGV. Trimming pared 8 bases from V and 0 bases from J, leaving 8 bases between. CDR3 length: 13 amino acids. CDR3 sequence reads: CASSLNSNQPQHF. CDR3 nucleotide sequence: TGTGCCAGCTCTTTAAATAGCAATCAGCCCCAGCATTTT.

The chain's CDR3 is CASSFLSHVVPGQESREQYF. CDR3 sequence (DNA): TGTGCCAGCAGTTTTTTATCTCACGTAGTTCCAGGGCAGGAGTCGCGGGAGCAGTACTTC. The rearrangement links TRBV28 to TRBJ2-7; TRBD1 might be the D (5 bases). V was clipped by 3 bases and J by 7 bases, with 34 bases between them. In germline, CDR1 is MDHEN, CDR2 SYDVKM. This CDR3 has 20 amino acids.

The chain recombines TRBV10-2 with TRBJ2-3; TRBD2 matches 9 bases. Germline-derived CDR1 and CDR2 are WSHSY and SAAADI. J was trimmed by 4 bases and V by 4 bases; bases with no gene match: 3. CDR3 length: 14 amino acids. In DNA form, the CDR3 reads TGCGCCAGCAGTGTCGAGCGGGGGGCAGATACGCAGTATTTT. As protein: CASSVERGADTQYF.

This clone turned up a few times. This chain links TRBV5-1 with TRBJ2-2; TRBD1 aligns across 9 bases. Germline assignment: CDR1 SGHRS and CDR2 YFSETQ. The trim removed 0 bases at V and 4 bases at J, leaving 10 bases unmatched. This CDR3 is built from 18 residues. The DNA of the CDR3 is TGCGCCAGCAGCTTGGATGGGACAGGGAGGGGTATCACCGGGGAGCTGTTTTTT. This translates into CASSLDGTGRGITGELFF.

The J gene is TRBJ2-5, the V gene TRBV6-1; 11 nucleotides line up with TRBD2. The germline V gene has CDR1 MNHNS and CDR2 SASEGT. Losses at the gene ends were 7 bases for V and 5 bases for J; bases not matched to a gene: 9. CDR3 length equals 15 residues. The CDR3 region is CASTVAGGPGETQYF. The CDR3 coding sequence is TGTGCCAGCACCGTAGCGGGAGGGCCCGGGGAGACCCAGTACTTC.

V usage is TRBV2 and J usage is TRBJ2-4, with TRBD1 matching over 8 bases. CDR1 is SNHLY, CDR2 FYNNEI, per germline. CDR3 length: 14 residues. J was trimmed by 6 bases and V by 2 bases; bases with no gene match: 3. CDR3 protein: CASSEPGQVNIQYF. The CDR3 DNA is TGTGCCAGCAGTGAACCGGGACAGGTAAACATTCAGTACTTC. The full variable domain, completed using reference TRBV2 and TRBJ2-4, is EPEVTQTPSHQVTQMGQEVILRCVPISNHLYFYWYRQILGQKVEFLVSFYNNEISEKSEIFDDQFSVERPDGSNFTLKIRSTKLEDSAMYFCASSEPGQVNIQYFGAGTRLSVL.

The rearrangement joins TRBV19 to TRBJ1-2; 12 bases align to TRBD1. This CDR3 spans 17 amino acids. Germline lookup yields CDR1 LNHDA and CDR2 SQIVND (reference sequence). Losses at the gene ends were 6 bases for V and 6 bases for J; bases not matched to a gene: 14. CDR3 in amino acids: CASSTTKGTGGIDGYTF. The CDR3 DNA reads TGTGCCAGTAGCACCACTAAAGGGACAGGGGGCATTGATGGCTACACCTTC.

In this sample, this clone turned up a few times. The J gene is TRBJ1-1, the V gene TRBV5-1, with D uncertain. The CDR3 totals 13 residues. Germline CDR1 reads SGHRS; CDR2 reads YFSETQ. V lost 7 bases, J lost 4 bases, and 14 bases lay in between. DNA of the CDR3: TGCGCCAGCGGGCGGAGCGGGGTCACTGAAGCTTTCTTT. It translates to CASGRSGVTEAFF. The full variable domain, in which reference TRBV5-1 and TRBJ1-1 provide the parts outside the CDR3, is KAGVTQTPRYLIKTRGQQVTLSCSPISGHRSVSWYQQTPGQGLQFLFEYFSETQRNKGNFPGRFSGRQFSNSRSEMNVSTLELGDSALYLCASGRSGVTEAFFGQGTRLTVV.

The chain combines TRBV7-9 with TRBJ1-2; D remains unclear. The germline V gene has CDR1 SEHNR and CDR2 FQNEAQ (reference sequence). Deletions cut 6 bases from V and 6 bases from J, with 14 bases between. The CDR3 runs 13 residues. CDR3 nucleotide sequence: TGTGCCAGCAGGGGAGACATTTTCCATGGCTACACCTTC. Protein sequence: CASRGDIFHGYTF.

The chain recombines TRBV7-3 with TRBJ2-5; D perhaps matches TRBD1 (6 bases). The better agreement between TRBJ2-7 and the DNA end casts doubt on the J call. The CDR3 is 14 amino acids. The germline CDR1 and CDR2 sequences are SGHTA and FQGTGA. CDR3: CASSPRQDPYEQYF. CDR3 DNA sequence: TGTGCCAGCAGCCCTCGACAGGACCCCTACGAGCAGTACTTC.

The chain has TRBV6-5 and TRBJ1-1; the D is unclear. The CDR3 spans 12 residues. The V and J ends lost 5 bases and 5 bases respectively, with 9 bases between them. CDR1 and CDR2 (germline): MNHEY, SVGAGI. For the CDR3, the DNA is TGTGCCAGCAGTGGCCTTTGGACTGAAGCTTTCTTT. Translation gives CASSGLWTEAFF.

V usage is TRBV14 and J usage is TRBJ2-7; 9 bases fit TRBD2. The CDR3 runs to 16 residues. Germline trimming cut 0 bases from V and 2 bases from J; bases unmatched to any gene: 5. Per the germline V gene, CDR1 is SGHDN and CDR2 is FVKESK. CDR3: CASSQEGLAGTYEQYF. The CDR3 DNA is TGTGCCAGCAGCCAAGAAGGTCTAGCGGGAACCTACGAGCAGTACTTC.

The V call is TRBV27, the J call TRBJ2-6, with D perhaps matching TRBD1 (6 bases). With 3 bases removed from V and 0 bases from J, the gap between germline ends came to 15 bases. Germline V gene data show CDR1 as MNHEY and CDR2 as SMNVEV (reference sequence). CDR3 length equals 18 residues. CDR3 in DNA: TGTGCCAGCAGTTTGCTACCGGGACACCCCTCTGGGGCCAACGTCCTGACTTTC. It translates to CASSLLPGHPSGANVLTF.

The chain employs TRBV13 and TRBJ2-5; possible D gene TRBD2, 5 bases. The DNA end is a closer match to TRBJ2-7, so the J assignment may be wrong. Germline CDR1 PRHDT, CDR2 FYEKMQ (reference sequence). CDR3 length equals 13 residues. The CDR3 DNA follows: TGTGCCAGCAGCCCCGCCGGGATCTACGAGCAGTACTTC. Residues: CASSPAGIYEQYF.

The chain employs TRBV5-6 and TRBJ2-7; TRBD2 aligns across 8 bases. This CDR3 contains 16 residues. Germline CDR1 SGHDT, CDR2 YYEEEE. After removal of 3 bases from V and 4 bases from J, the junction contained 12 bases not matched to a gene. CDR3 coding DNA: TGTGCCAGCAGCTCAACGTCCGGGAGGGCCTCGTACGAGCAGTACTTC. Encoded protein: CASSSTSGRASYEQYF.

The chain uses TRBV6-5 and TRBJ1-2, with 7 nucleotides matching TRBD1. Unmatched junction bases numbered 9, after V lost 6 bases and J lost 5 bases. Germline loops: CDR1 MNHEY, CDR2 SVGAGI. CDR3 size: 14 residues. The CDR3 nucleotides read TGTGCCAGCAGGAAAGGGGGCGGTCGATATGGCTACACCTTC. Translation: CASRKGGGRYGYTF.